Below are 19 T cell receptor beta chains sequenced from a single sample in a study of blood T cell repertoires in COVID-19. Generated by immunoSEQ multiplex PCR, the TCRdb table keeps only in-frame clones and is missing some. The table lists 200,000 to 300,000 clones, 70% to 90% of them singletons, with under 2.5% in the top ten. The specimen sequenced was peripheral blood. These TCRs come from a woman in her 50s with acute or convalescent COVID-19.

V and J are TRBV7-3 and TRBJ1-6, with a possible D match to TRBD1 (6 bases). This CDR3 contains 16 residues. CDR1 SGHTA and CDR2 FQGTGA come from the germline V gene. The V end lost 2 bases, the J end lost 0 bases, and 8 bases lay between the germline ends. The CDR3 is CASSLQGSSYNSPLHF. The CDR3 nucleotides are TGTGCCAGCAGCTTACAGGGGAGCTCCTATAATTCACCCCTCCACTTT.

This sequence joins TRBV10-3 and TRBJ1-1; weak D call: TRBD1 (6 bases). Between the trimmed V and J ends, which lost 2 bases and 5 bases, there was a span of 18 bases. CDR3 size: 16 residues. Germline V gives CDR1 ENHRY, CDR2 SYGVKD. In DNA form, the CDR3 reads TGTGCCATCAGTGAGGGGCCCCCGCAGGGGCTAACTGAAGCTTTCTTT. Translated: CAISEGPPQGLTEAFF.

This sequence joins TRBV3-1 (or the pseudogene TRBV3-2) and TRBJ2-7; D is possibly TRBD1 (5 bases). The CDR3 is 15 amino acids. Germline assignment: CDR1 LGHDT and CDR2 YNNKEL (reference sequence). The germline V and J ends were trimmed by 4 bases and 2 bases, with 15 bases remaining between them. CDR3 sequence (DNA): TGTGCCAGCAGCCCTTCTTATAGACAGACCTACGAGCAGTACTTC. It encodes CASSPSYRQTYEQYF.

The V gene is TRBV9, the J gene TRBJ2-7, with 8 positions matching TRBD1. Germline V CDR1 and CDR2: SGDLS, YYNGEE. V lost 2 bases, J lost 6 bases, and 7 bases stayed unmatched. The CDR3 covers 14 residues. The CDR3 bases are TGTGCCAGCAGCGTTGACAGGGGAGAACGCGAGCAGTACTTC. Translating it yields CASSVDRGEREQYF.

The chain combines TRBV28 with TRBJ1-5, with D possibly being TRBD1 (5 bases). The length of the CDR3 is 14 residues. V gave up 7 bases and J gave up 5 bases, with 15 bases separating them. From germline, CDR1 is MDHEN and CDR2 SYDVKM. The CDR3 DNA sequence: TGTGCCAGCATTCCCCAGGGCGGAGATCAGCCCCAGCATTTT. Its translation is CASIPQGGDQPQHF.

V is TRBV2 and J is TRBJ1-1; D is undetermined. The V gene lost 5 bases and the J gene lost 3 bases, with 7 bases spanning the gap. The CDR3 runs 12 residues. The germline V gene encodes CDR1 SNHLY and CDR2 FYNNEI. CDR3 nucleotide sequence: TGTGCCAGCAGTCCCCAGGACACTGAAGCTTTCTTT. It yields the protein CASSPQDTEAFF.

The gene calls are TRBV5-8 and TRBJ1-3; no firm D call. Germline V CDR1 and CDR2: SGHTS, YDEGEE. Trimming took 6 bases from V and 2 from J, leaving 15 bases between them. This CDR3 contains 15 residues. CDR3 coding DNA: TGTGCCAGCAACTTACAACGGGAGACTGGAAACACCATATATTTT. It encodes CASNLQRETGNTIYF. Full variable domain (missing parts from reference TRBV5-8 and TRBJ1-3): EAGVTQSPTHLIKTRGQQATLRCSPISGHTSVYWYQQALGLGLQFLLWYDEGEERNRGNFPPRFSGRQFPNYSSELNVNALELEDSALYLCASNLQRETGNTIYFGEGSWLTVV.

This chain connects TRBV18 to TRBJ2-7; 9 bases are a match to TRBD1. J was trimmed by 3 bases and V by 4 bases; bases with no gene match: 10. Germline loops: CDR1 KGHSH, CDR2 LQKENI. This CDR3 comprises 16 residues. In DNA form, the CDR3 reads TGTGCCAGCTCACTTATGACGGGACAGGGACTCTACGAGCAGTACTTC. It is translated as CASSLMTGQGLYEQYF. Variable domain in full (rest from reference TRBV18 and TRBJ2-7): NAGVMQNPRHLVRRRGQEARLRCSPMKGHSHVYWYRQLPEEGLKFMVYLQKENIIDESGMPKERFSAEFPKEGPSILRIQQVVRGDSAAYFCASSLMTGQGLYEQYFGPGTRLTVT.

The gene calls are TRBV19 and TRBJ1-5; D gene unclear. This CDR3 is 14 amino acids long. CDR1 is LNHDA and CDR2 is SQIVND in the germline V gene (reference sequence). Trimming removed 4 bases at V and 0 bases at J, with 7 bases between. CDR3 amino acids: CASSKQHSNQPQHF. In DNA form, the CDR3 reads TGTGCCAGTAGTAAACAGCATAGCAATCAGCCCCAGCATTTT.

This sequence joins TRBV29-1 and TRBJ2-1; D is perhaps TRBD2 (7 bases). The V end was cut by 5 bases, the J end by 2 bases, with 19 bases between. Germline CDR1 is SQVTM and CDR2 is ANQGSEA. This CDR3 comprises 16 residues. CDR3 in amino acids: CSVRGGEGFPYNEQFF. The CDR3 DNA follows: TGCAGCGTTCGAGGGGGGGAGGGCTTTCCCTACAATGAGCAGTTCTTC.

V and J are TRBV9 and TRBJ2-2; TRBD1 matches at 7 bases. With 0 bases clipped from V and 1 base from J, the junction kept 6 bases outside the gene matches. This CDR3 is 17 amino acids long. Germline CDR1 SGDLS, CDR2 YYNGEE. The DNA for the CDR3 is TGTGCCAGCAGCGTAGTGATGGGGACAGAGAACACCGGGGAGCTGTTTTTT. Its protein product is CASSVVMGTENTGELFF.

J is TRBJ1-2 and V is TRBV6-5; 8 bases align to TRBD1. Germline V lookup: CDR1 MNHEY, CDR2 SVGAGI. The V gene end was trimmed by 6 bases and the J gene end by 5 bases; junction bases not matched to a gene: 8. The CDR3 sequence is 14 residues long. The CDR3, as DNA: TGTGCCAGCAGGGTGACAGGGGAGATTTATGGCTACACCTTC. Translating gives CASRVTGEIYGYTF.

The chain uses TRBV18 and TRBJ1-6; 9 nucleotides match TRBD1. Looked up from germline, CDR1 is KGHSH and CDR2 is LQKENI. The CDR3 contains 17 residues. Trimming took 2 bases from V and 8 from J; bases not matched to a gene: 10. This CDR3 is CASSPRIRTGEDSPLHF. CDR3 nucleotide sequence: TGTGCCAGCTCACCAAGAATTCGGACAGGGGAGGATTCACCCCTCCACTTT. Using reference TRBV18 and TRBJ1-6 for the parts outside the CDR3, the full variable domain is NAGVMQNPRHLVRRRGQEARLRCSPMKGHSHVYWYRQLPEEGLKFMVYLQKENIIDESGMPKERFSAEFPKEGPSILRIQQVVRGDSAAYFCASSPRIRTGEDSPLHFGNGTRLTVT.

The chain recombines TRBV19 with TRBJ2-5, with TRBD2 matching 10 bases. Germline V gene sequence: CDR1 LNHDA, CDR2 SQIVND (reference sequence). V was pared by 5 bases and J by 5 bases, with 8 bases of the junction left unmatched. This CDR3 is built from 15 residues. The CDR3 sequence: CASSSRAGGGETQYF. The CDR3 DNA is TGTGCCAGTAGTTCGCGAGCGGGAGGGGGGGAGACCCAGTACTTC.

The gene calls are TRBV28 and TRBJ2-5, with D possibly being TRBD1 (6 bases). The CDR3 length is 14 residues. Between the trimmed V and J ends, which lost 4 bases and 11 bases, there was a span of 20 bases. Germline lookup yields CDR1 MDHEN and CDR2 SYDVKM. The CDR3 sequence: CASSSRPTGLGQYF. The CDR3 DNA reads TGTGCCAGCAGTTCCCGACCGACAGGCCTGGGACAGTACTTC.

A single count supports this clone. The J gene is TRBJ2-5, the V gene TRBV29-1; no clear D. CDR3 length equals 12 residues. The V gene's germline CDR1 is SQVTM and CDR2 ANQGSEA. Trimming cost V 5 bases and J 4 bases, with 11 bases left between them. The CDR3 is CSVRLDGETQYF. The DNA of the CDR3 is TGCAGCGTTCGCCTAGATGGAGAGACCCAGTACTTC.

Here the CDR3 reads CASSQRSGVSGANVLTF. The CDR3 nucleotides read TGTGCCAGCAGCCAAAGATCCGGGGTCAGTGGGGCCAACGTCCTGACTTTC. This sequence joins TRBV3-1 (or the pseudogene TRBV3-2) and TRBJ2-6, with D possibly TRBD2 on 5 matching bases. The CDR3 runs to 17 residues. V gave up 2 bases and J gave up 3 bases, with 14 bases separating them. Germline values: CDR1 LGHDT, CDR2 YNNKEL (reference sequence).

Here the CDR3 DNA reads TGCGCCAGCCGCCCCGGACTACCACAAGAGACCCAGTACTTC. Protein product: CASRPGLPQETQYF. This sequence joins TRBV5-1 and TRBJ2-5; a possible D gene is TRBD2 (6 bases). CDR1 is SGHRS, CDR2 YFSETQ, per germline. V lost 7 bases to trimming and J lost 2 bases, with 15 bases between them. The CDR3 contains 14 residues.

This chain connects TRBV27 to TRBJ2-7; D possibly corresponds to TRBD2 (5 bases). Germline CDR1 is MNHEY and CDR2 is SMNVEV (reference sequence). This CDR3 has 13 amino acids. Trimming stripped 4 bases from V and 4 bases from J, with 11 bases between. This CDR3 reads CASSYRGEYEQYF. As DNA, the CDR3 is TGTGCCAGCAGTTATCGGGGTGAATACGAGCAGTACTTC.